The present T cell receptor beta chain was sequenced within a study of CD4 T cells in relation to SARS-CoV-2 and coronaviruses. The overall study: ViraFEST: approximately eleven-day antigen culture of PBMCs, then TCR beta CDR3 sequencing. No peptide or an HIV-1 Nef peptide pool served as negative control. Findings of the study overall: Samples before the pandemic and after infection were not matched within any donor.

Germline CDR1 SGHAT, CDR2 FQNNGV. This CDR3 is built from 15 residues. V was trimmed by 5 bases and J by 0 bases, leaving 11 bases between them. Assay: immunoSEQ multiplex PCR; the TCRdb copy retains only in-frame clones and omits some. Of roughly 24,000 clones listed, under 80% are singletons. Before the COVID-19 pandemic, during about 2011-2019, CD4+ T cells were taken from unexposed donors. The cells were cultured for approximately ten days before CD4+ T cells were isolated. With regard to this clone: The antigen remains undetermined.

The sample comprised CD4+ T cells from PBMCs, cultured in vitro. The chain couples TRBV11-2 to TRBJ1-3; D ambiguous. The clonotype originates from a human donor in good health. Here the CDR3 DNA reads TGTGCCAGCAGCCCCGGGCTGGACTCTGGAAACACCATATATTTT. Translated, it gives CASSPGLDSGNTIYF.